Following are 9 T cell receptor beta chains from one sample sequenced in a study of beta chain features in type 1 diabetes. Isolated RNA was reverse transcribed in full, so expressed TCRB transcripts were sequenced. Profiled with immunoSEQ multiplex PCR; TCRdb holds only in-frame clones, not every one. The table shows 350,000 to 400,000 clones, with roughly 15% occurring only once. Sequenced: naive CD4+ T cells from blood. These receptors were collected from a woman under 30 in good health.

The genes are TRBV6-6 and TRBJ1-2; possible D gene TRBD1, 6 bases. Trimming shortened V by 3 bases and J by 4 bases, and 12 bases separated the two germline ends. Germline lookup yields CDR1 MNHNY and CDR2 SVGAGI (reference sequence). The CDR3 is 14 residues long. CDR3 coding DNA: TGTGCCAGCAGTTATGGGGGAGGGGGCTATGGCTACACCTTC. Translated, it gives CASSYGGGGYGYTF.

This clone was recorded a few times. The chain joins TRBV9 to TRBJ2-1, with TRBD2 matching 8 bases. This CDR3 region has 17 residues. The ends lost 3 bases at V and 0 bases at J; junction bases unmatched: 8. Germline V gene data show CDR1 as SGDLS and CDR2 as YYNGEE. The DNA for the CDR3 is TGTGCCAGCAGCGCTCGGGGCGGGAGGAACTCCTACAATGAGCAGTTCTTC. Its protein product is CASSARGGRNSYNEQFF.

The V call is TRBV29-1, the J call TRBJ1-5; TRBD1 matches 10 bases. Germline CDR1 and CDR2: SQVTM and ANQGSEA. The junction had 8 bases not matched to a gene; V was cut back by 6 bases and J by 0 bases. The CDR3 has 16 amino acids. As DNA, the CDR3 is TGCAGCGTGACGGACAGGGGGGCGGGTAGCAATCAGCCCCAGCATTTT. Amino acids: CSVTDRGAGSNQPQHF. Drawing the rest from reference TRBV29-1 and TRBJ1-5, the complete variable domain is SAVISQKPSRDICQRGTSLTIQCQVDSQVTMMFWYRQQPGQSLTLIATANQGSEATYESGFVIDKFPISRPNLTFSTLTVSNMSPEDSSIYLCSVTDRGAGSNQPQHFGDGTRLSIL.

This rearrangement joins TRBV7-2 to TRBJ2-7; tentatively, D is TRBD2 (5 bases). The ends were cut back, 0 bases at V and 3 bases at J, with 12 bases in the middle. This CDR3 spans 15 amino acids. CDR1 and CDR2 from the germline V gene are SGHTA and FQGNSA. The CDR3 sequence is CASSLARDGGYEQYF. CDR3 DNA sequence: TGTGCCAGCAGCTTAGCGCGAGACGGAGGCTACGAGCAGTACTTC.

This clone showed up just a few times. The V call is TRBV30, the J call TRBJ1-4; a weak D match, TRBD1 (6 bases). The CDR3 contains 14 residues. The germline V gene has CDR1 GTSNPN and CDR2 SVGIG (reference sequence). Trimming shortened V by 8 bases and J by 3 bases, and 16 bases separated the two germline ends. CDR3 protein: CALSRGVANEKLFF. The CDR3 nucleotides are TGTGCCCTAAGCAGGGGCGTCGCTAATGAAAAACTGTTTTTT.

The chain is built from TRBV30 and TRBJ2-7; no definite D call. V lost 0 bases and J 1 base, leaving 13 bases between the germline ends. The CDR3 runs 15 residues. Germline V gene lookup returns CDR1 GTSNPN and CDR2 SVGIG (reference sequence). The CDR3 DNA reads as TGTGCCTGGAGTGTACAACAGCCCTATTCCTACGAGCAGTACTTC. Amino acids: CAWSVQQPYSYEQYF.

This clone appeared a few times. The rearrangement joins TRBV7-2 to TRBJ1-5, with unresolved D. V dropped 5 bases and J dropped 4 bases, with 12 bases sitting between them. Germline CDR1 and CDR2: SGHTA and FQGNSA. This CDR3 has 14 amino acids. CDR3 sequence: CASSTRGRNQPQHF. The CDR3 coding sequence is TGTGCCAGCAGCACCCGTGGGCGAAATCAGCCCCAGCATTTT.

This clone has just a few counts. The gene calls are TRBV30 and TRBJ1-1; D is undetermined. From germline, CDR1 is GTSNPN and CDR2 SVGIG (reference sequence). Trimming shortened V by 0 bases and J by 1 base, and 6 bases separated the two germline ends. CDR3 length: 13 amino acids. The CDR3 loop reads CAWSVHQNTEAFF. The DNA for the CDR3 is TGTGCCTGGAGTGTACACCAGAACACTGAAGCTTTCTTT.

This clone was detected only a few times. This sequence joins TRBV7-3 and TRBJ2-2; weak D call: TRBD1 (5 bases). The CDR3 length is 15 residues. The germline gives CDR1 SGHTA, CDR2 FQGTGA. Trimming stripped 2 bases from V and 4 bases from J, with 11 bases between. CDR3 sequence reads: CASSLGQGPTGELFF. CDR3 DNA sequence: TGTGCCAGCAGCTTAGGTCAGGGCCCCACCGGGGAGCTGTTTTTT.